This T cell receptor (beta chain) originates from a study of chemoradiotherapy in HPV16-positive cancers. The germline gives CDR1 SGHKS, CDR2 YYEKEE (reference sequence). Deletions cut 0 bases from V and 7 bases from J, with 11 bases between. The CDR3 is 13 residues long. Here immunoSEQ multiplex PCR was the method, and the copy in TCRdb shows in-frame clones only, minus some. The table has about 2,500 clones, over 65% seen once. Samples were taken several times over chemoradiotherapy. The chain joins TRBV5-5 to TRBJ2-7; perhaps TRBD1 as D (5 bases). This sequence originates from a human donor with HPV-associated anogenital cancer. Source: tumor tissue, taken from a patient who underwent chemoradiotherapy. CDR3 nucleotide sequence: TGTGCCAGCAGCTTGGCCACAGGTTCGGAGCAGTACGTC. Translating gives CASSLATGSEQYV.